The 12 T cell receptor beta chains below all came from one sample that was sequenced in a study of T cell responses to AZD1222 COVID-19 vaccine. TCRdb's copy holds only in-frame clones and misses some; the assay was immunoSEQ multiplex PCR. Here the sample spans about 92,000 clones, 65% to 90% being singletons. Here the sequenced sample was peripheral blood, taken on day 0 of AZD1222 vaccination. Source of these receptors: an adult in good health.

This clone appeared many times. The DNA for the CDR3 is TGTGCCAGCACCCAGGTAGCGGGGACGGATGAGCAGTTCTTC. Translation gives CASTQVAGTDEQFF. This chain connects TRBV6-5 to TRBJ2-1; 8 bases are shared with TRBD2. Germline CDR1 MNHEY, CDR2 SVGAGI. V lost 7 bases to trimming and J lost 8 bases; unmatched junction nucleotides: 10. The CDR3 covers 14 residues.

The chain is built from TRBV5-1 and TRBJ1-2, with D perhaps matching TRBD1 (6 bases). Germline loops: CDR1 SGHRS, CDR2 YFSETQ. V lost 6 bases, J lost 2 bases, and 20 bases lay in between. The CDR3 spans 16 residues. CDR3 nucleotide sequence: TGCGCCAGCACATGGGGGCCGGGTGGAGGAAACTATGGCTACACCTTC. It yields the protein CASTWGPGGGNYGYTF.

The chain is built from TRBV28 and TRBJ1-2; D unresolved. V was clipped by 3 bases and J by 8 bases, with 13 bases between them. Per germline, CDR1 MDHEN and CDR2 SYDVKM. The CDR3 has 13 amino acids. DNA of the CDR3: TGTGCCAGCAGTTTTGGAGGAGCAAGGGGCTACACCTTC. Translating it yields CASSFGGARGYTF.

The chain links TRBV5-1 to TRBJ2-3; perhaps TRBD2 as D (5 bases). Germline-derived CDR1 and CDR2 are SGHRS and YFSETQ. The CDR3 contains 14 residues. Trimming removed 4 bases at V and 3 bases at J, with 12 bases between. DNA for the CDR3: TGCGCCAGCAGCCCGTTTGGGAGTACAGATACGCAGTATTTT. This codes for CASSPFGSTDTQYF.

The chain uses TRBV19 and TRBJ2-1, with 8 bases matching TRBD2. The junction had 12 bases not matched to a gene; V was cut back by 6 bases and J by 8 bases. Germline V gene lookup returns CDR1 LNHDA and CDR2 SQIVND (reference sequence). The CDR3 totals 15 residues. CDR3 in DNA: TGTGCCAGTAGCTCCCCGGGCGGGGGGCGCGATGAGCAGTTCTTC. Translation: CASSSPGGGRDEQFF. Full variable domain (outside the CDR3, taken from reference TRBV19 and TRBJ2-1): DGGITQSPKYLFRKEGQNVTLSCEQNLNHDAMYWYRQDPGQGLRLIYYSQIVNDFQKGDIAEGYSVSREKKESFPLTVTSAQKNPTAFYLCASSSPGGGRDEQFFGPGTRLTVL.

The V call is TRBV9, the J call TRBJ2-1; 12 positions match TRBD2. This CDR3 has 17 residues. Germline values: CDR1 SGDLS, CDR2 YYNGEE. V lost 3 bases to trimming and J lost 8 bases; unmatched junction nucleotides: 12. This CDR3 reads CASSAQDLAGGVDEQFF. CDR3 nucleotides: TGTGCCAGCAGCGCCCAAGATCTAGCGGGAGGGGTTGATGAGCAGTTCTTC.

This chain links TRBV7-2 with TRBJ1-1; no clear D gene. Trimming pared 2 bases from V and 8 bases from J, leaving 12 bases between. CDR1 and CDR2 (germline): SGHTA, FQGNSA. The CDR3 is made up of 13 amino acids. In DNA form, the CDR3 reads TGTGCCAGCAGCTTATTAAGGGAGGCCGAAGCTTTCTTT. As protein: CASSLLREAEAFF.

The J gene is TRBJ2-2, the V gene TRBV9; 7 bases are a match to TRBD1. V was pared by 4 bases and J by 4 bases, with 4 bases of the junction left unmatched. Germline assignment: CDR1 SGDLS and CDR2 YYNGEE. The CDR3 is 14 residues long. The CDR3 DNA is TGTGCCAGCAGCTTGGGACAGACCACCGGGGAGCTGTTTTTT. The encoded protein is CASSLGQTTGELFF.

This clone has only one observation. The chain employs TRBV27 and TRBJ2-3; D might be TRBD1 (5 bases). Looked up from germline, CDR1 is MNHEY and CDR2 is SMNVEV (reference sequence). The V end was cut by 5 bases, the J end by 4 bases, with 10 bases between. CDR3 length: 13 amino acids. CDR3 in DNA: TGTGCCAGCAGTGGACACAAAGCAGATACGCAGTATTTT. Translated: CASSGHKADTQYF.

This chain links TRBV5-1 with TRBJ2-3; D unresolved. Trimming left V 0 bases short and J 4 bases short, with 12 bases between. From germline, CDR1 is SGHRS and CDR2 YFSETQ. This CDR3 is 15 amino acids long. CDR3 DNA sequence: TGCGCCAGCAGCTTGGGATCTGTCTCTCCAGATACGCAGTATTTT. Amino acids: CASSLGSVSPDTQYF.

This clone was counted only a few times. V usage is TRBV10-1 and J usage is TRBJ1-2; possibly TRBD1 for D (5 bases). In germline, CDR1 is WNHNN, CDR2 SYGVQD (reference sequence). V gave up 8 bases and J gave up 4 bases, with 17 bases separating them. This CDR3 is built from 14 residues. The CDR3 nucleotides read TGCGCCAGCCTCCAAGCGACAGATTCCTATGGCTACACCTTC. Translated: CASLQATDSYGYTF.

This chain uses TRBV24-1 with TRBJ2-3, with TRBD2 matching over 10 bases. The CDR3 runs 16 residues. The ends lost 3 bases at V and 2 bases at J; junction bases unmatched: 4. Germline CDR1 reads KGHDR; CDR2 reads SFDVKD. The CDR3 DNA follows: TGTGCCACCAGTGATGGGCTAGCGGGAGACACAGATACGCAGTATTTT. This encodes CATSDGLAGDTDTQYF.